Listed here are 8 T cell receptor beta chains from one sample, sequenced in a study of radiotherapy plus CTLA-4 blockade in lung cancer. The method was immunoSEQ multiplex PCR; TCRdb's version includes in-frame clones alone and lacks a portion of them. The data hold roughly 93,000 clones, with roughly four fifths observed a single time. The sample was peripheral blood, taken from a patient treated with radiotherapy plus ipilimumab. These receptors came from a human donor with non-small cell lung cancer who had a partial response to radiotherapy plus ipilimumab.

The CDR3 nucleotides read TGCGCCAGCAGCCAACTAGCGGGAGAGACCCAGTACTTC. Its protein product is CASSQLAGETQYF. The rearrangement joins TRBV5-1 to TRBJ2-5; 9 bases map to TRBD2. CDR1 is SGHRS and CDR2 is YFSETQ in the germline V gene. J was trimmed by 4 bases and V by 4 bases; bases with no gene match: 2. The CDR3 sequence is 13 residues long.

This clone was recorded many times. The V call is TRBV29-1, the J call TRBJ1-2, with D possibly TRBD1 on 5 matching bases. This CDR3 has 13 residues. With 5 bases removed from V and 3 bases from J, the gap between germline ends came to 13 bases. Germline V gene lookup returns CDR1 SQVTM and CDR2 ANQGSEA. The CDR3 here is CSVSTGNHYGYTF. The CDR3, as DNA: TGCAGCGTTTCTACAGGAAACCACTATGGCTACACCTTC. The full variable domain, in which reference TRBV29-1 and TRBJ1-2 provide the parts outside the CDR3, is SAVISQKPSRDICQRGTSLTIQCQVDSQVTMMFWYRQQPGQSLTLIATANQGSEATYESGFVIDKFPISRPNLTFSTLTVSNMSPEDSSIYLCSVSTGNHYGYTFGSGTRLTVV.

This sequence joins TRBV28 and TRBJ2-7; 12 bases are shared with TRBD2. Germline V gives CDR1 MDHEN, CDR2 SYDVKM. This CDR3 has 16 amino acids. Germline trimming cut 6 bases from V and 2 bases from J; bases unmatched to any gene: 8. The CDR3 coding sequence is TGTGCCAGCAGCCGGGCGACTAGCGGGAGTGCCTACGAGCAGTACTTC. This gives the protein CASSRATSGSAYEQYF.

The chain uses TRBV6-5 and TRBJ2-4, with a possible D match to TRBD1 (5 bases). The V gene lost 3 bases and the J gene lost 9 bases, with 15 bases spanning the gap. CDR1 MNHEY and CDR2 SVGAGI come from the germline V gene. The CDR3 contains 14 residues. In DNA, the CDR3 is TGTGCCAGCAGTTATTCCGGACAAGGGGTCATTCAGTACTTC. As protein: CASSYSGQGVIQYF.

The V and J genes are TRBV5-1 and TRBJ1-3; 7 bases fit TRBD1. This CDR3 region has 16 residues. The junction had 6 bases not matched to a gene; V was cut back by 0 bases and J by 3 bases. Germline CDR1 and CDR2: SGHRS and YFSETQ. The CDR3 loop reads CASSLAGGRFGNTIYF. CDR3 sequence (DNA): TGCGCCAGCAGCTTGGCAGGGGGAAGATTTGGAAACACCATATATTTT.

A few counts support this clone. The same CDR3 also results from other DNA sequences found in this sample. For the CDR3, the DNA is TGTGCCAGCAGTGAAGTGAGGAGCACTGAAGCTTTCTTT. Translating gives CASSEVRSTEAFF. The V call is TRBV6-5, the J call TRBJ1-1; no clear D gene. CDR3 size: 13 residues. Trimming cost V 5 bases and J 4 bases, with 11 bases left between them. Germline lookup yields CDR1 MNHEY and CDR2 SVGAGI.

This clone appeared a few times. The chain is built from TRBV7-8 and TRBJ2-5; D unresolved. The CDR3 is made up of 14 amino acids. The germline CDR1 and CDR2 sequences are SGHVS and FQNEAQ. Deletions cut 5 bases from V and 1 base from J, with 11 bases between. Here the CDR3 reads CASSLTAFQETQYF. CDR3 coding DNA: TGTGCCAGCAGCCTTACAGCATTCCAAGAGACCCAGTACTTC.

The rearrangement joins TRBV19 to TRBJ2-2, with 9 bases lining up with TRBD1. This CDR3 region has 16 residues. Per the germline V gene, CDR1 is LNHDA and CDR2 is SQIVND (reference sequence). J gave up 5 bases and V 5 bases, and 9 bases lay outside the gene matches. The CDR3: CASSLSGQGGTGELFF. CDR3 nucleotide sequence: TGTGCCAGTAGTCTATCGGGACAGGGAGGGACCGGGGAGCTGTTTTTT. The full variable domain, its missing parts supplied by reference TRBV19 and TRBJ2-2, is DGGITQSPKYLFRKEGQNVTLSCEQNLNHDAMYWYRQDPGQGLRLIYYSQIVNDFQKGDIAEGYSVSREKKESFPLTVTSAQKNPTAFYLCASSLSGQGGTGELFFGEGSRLTVL.